The T cell receptor beta chain under discussion was sequenced for a study of blood T cell repertoires in COVID-19. Study context: Some COVID-19 samples were acute and others convalescent; all came from the United States, Italy and Spain. From T cells, B-cell-depleted T cells, or PBMCs came the material, which was cDNA or gDNA.

The J segment lost 4 bases and the V segment lost 2 bases, leaving 2 bases of the junction unmatched. The CDR3 consists of 13 residues. The germline CDR1 and CDR2 sequences are SGHKS and YYEKEE (reference sequence). Per the study methods: Scientists estimated how many nucleated cells there were by amplifying reference gene primers. Libraries were prepared by immunoSEQ multiplex PCR; TCRdb keeps only in-frame clonotypes and omits some of them. D and trimming were read from the DNA, whereas the V and J calls and clone size are those reported in that table. The data show about 280,000 clones, approximately 85% seen once.

This chain joins TRBV5-5 and TRBJ2-5; 7 nucleotides align to TRBD1. The origin of this receptor is a human donor in a cohort sampled during active COVID-19. The sequencing input was peripheral blood. CDR3 region: CASSFDRAETQYF. In DNA form, the CDR3 reads TGTGCCAGCAGCTTCGACAGGGCAGAGACCCAGTACTTC.